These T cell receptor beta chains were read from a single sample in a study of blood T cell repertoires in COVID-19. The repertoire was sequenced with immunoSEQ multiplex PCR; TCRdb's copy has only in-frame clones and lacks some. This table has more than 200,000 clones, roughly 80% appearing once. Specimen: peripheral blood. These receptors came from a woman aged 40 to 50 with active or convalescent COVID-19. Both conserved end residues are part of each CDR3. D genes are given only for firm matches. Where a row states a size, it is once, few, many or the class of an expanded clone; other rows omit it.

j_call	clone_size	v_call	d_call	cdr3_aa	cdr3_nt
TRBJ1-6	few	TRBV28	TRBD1	CASITGTGDSPLHF	TGTGCCAGCATAACCGGGACAGGCGATTCACCCCTCCACTTT
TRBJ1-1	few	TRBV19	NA	CASSIDVRRVQAFF	TGTGCCAGTAGTATAGATGTCAGGAGGGTACAAGCTTTCTTT
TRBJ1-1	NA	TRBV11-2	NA	CASSLDRVPFF	TGTGCCAGCAGCTTAGACAGGGTGCCTTTCTTT
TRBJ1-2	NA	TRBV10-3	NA	CATLSTVNYGYTF	TGTGCCACCCTCTCGACAGTTAACTATGGCTACACCTTC
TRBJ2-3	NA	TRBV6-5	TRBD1	CASSSSGTAVDTQYF	TGTGCCAGCAGTAGTTCCGGGACAGCAGTAGATACGCAGTATTTT
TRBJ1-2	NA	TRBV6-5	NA	CASSYSGGGYTF	TGTGCCAGCAGTTACTCCGGGGGGGGCTACACCTTC
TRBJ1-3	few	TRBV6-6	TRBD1	CASSYATGGGGNTIYF	TGTGCCAGCAGTTATGCGACAGGGGGAGGTGGAAACACCATATATTTT
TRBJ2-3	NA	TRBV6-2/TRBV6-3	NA	CASSYGVRSTDTQYF	TGTGCCAGCAGTTACGGTGTGAGGAGCACAGATACGCAGTATTTT
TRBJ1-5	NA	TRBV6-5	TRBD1	CASRLGTGNQPQHF	TGTGCCAGCAGACTTGGGACAGGGAATCAGCCCCAGCATTTT
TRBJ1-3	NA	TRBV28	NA	CASSLGTQSSGNTIYF	TGTGCCAGCAGTTTAGGGACACAAAGCTCTGGAAACACCATATATTTT
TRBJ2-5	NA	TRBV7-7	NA	CASSPDYWETQYF	TGTGCCAGCAGCCCGGACTACTGGGAGACCCAGTACTTC
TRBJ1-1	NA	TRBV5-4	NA	CASTWTGGSVAFF	TGTGCCAGCACCTGGACTGGGGGCAGCGTGGCTTTCTTT
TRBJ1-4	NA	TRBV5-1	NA	CASRPGTASNEKLFF	TGCGCCAGCAGACCTGGGACTGCAAGTAATGAAAAACTGTTTTTT
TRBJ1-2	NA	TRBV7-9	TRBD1	CASSLEGAGYGYTF	TGTGCCAGCAGCTTGGAGGGGGCTGGCTATGGCTACACCTTC
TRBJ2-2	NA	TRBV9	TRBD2	CASSSPGLAGDTGELFF	TGTGCCAGCAGCTCACCGGGACTAGCGGGGGACACCGGGGAGCTGTTTTTT
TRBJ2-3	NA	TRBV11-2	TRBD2	CASSFGLAGPPDTQYF	TGTGCCAGCAGCTTCGGACTAGCCGGCCCCCCAGATACGCAGTATTTT
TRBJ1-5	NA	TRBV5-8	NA	CASSFVGRGSNQPQHF	TGTGCCAGCAGCTTTGTGGGGAGGGGAAGCAATCAGCCCCAGCATTTT
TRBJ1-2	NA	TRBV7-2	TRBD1	CASSPRQGGGYTF	TGTGCCAGCAGCCCCCGACAGGGGGGCGGCTACACCTTC
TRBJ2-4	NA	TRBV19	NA	CASGAQAKNIQYF	TGTGCCAGTGGGGCGCAAGCCAAAAACATTCAGTACTTC
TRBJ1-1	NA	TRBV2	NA	CATLVAFF	TGTGCCACCCTTGTGGCTTTCTTT
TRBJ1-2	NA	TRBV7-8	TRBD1	CASSLDGTGDAYGYTF	TGTGCCAGCAGCTTAGATGGGACAGGGGATGCCTATGGCTACACCTTC
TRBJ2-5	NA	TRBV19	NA	CASSIRGGQETQYF	TGTGCCAGTAGTATAAGAGGGGGCCAAGAGACCCAGTACTTC
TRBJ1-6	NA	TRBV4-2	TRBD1	CASSPRATGVGSPLHF	TGTGCCAGCAGCCCAAGGGCTACAGGGGTAGGTTCACCCCTCCACTTT
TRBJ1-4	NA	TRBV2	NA	CATLPAGNNEKLFF	TGTGCCACCTTACCGGCAGGGAATAATGAAAAACTGTTTTTT